This T cell receptor (beta chain) was sequenced in a study of HIV-infected children after antiretroviral therapy interruption. About the research overall: Samples from the continuous-treatment group were taken at weeks 0, 48 and 150.

RNA-based 3' RACE libraries used unique molecular identifiers. TCRdb independently ran MiXCR on the 3' RACE reads; one entry per CDR3 protein. The data hold about 15,000 distinct CDR3 sequences, with more than 3% observed a single time. CDR1 is MNHNY and CDR2 is SVGAGI in the germline V gene (reference sequence). V lost 9 bases, J lost 7 bases, and 16 bases lay in between. CDR3 length equals 14 residues. Study outcomes and limitations: Sorted CD45RA+ naive cells might include minor non-naive CD45RA+ cells.

Documented treatment: PENTA 11 planned treatment interruption arm or continuous ART arm. Relative to its sample, this clonotype is medium-sized. The antigen remains undetermined. The rearrangement uses TRBV6-6 and TRBJ1-6; D is perhaps TRBD1 (5 bases). This receptor was identified in a child aged 2-17 years with HIV. Sequenced material: CD45RA+ CD4+ T cells from PBMCs, taken from a donor given antiretroviral therapy, either interrupted or continuous. Specified subset: naive CD4+ CD45RA+ CD45RO- T cells. The CDR3 spells CASHRDRGNSPLHF. The CDR3 DNA reads TGTGCCAGTCACCGGGACCGAGGAAATTCACCCCTCCACTTT.